This TCR beta chain was identified during a study of naive and memory T cell subsets. This CDR3 region has 16 residues. V was shortened by 4 bases and J by 1 base, with 14 bases between the two germline ends. CDR1 and CDR2 from the germline V gene are SGHRS and YFSETQ. Regarding the study as a whole: Possibly reflecting memory cells re-expressing CD45RA, a few larger clonotypes occurred in naive repertoires, especially CD8.

This clonotype has just a few counts. The antigen is undetermined. Both TRBC1 and TRBC2 were covered by a beta constant-region primer of two equimolar oligonucleotides. Four rounds of PCR amplified the ligated cDNA using nested alpha and beta constant-region primers plus SP2. TCRdb re-called the UMI-ligation and nested PCR reads through MiXCR, storing one row per CDR3 protein. The table includes 150,000 or so distinct CDR3 sequences, over 20% detected once. The receptor comes from a human donor in good health. This chain joins TRBV5-1 and TRBJ2-2; D is tentatively TRBD1 or TRBD2 (5 bases each). The specimen sequenced was naive CD4+ T cells from blood. CDR3 in amino acids: CASSPGTRVNTGELFF. The CDR3 DNA is TGCGCCAGCAGCCCCGGGACGCGAGTGAACACCGGGGAGCTGTTTTTT.